Sequencing of this T cell receptor (beta chain) was carried out in a study of cytomegalovirus exposure and HLA in healthy donors. The table lists this clone with a count of one. 13 Jbeta primers and 60 Vbeta primers were used for the PCR. Assay used: immunoSEQ multiplex PCR; TCRdb lists only in-frame clones, some missing. Of around 150,000 clones listed, 70% to 80% are singletons. The receptor was derived from a man aged 30 to 39 in good health and CMV-seropositive. Sequencing was done on a sample of PBMCs.

The CDR3 loop is CASSLDPGGYGYTF. DNA for the CDR3: TGTGCCAGCAGCTTAGATCCAGGGGGCTATGGCTACACCTTC. This chain connects TRBV7-2 to TRBJ1-2; TRBD1 aligns across 7 bases. Trimming cost V 1 base and J 4 bases; bases outside gene matches: 3. CDR1 is SGHTA and CDR2 is FQGNSA in the germline V gene. The CDR3 has 14 residues.